Listed below are T cell receptor beta chains from one sample, sequenced in a study of PD-L1 blockade in urothelial cancer. TCRdb keeps only in-frame clones here, not all; method: immunoSEQ multiplex PCR. This table has approximately 100,000 clones, roughly nine tenths appearing once. This sample comprised PBMCs, obtained around atezolizumab (anti-PD-L1) treatment. All receptors derive from a woman older than 75 with urothelial cancer. Both conserved end residues are part of each CDR3. The D gene is left open where the match is weak. Size is stated for part of the rows, as once, few or many counts, or as a class when the clone is expanded.

J: TRBJ2-5
size: .
D: TRBD2
V: TRBV5-1
DNA: TGCGCCAGCAGGGCCGGGACTAGCGGAGAGGGGCGTCAGACCCAGTACTTC
CDR3: CASRAGTSGEGRQTQYF

J: TRBJ2-1
size: .
D: .
V: TRBV4-1
DNA: TGCGCCAGCAGCCAAGATACGGCAGGGTTCAATGAGCAGTTCTTC
CDR3: CASSQDTAGFNEQFF

J: TRBJ2-1
size: .
D: TRBD2
V: TRBV27
DNA: TGTGCCAGCAGTCCGACCGGTTGGGCGGGAGGAGATTACAATGAGCAGTTCTTC
CDR3: CASSPTGWAGGDYNEQFF

J: TRBJ1-1
size: .
D: .
V: TRBV6-1
DNA: TGTGCCAGCAGTGTACAGGACACTGAAGCTTTCTTT
CDR3: CASSVQDTEAFF

J: TRBJ2-1
size: once
D: .
V: TRBV6-1
DNA: TGTGCCAGCAATAAAAGAGGAGGTTTTGGGGATGAGCAGTTCTTC
CDR3: CASNKRGGFGDEQFF

J: TRBJ2-1
size: .
D: .
V: TRBV7-7
DNA: TGTGCCAGCAGCTTGGGGCTTACGGATGAGCAGTTCTTC
CDR3: CASSLGLTDEQFF

J: TRBJ1-5
size: .
D: .
V: TRBV7-9
DNA: TGTGCCAGCAGCTTTAGTAGCAATCAGCCCCAGCATTTT
CDR3: CASSFSSNQPQHF

J: TRBJ1-5
size: few
D: .
V: TRBV28
DNA: TGTGCCAGCAGTTCGGGAGGGCGACTGAGCAATCAGCCCCAGCATTTT
CDR3: CASSSGGRLSNQPQHF

J: TRBJ2-1
size: once
D: TRBD2
V: TRBV10-1
DNA: TGCGCCAGCAGTAAGCGGGAGGGTATCCATGAGCAGTTCTTC
CDR3: CASSKREGIHEQFF

J: TRBJ2-6
size: .
D: TRBD1
V: TRBV5-4
DNA: TGTGCCAGCAGCCGACCGGGACAGGGCGGCTCTGGGGCCAACGTCCTGACTTTC
CDR3: CASSRPGQGGSGANVLTF

J: TRBJ2-5
size: .
D: TRBD2
V: TRBV30
DNA: TGTGCCTGGGGGAGCGGGAGTACGGAGACCCAGTACTTC
CDR3: CAWGSGSTETQYF

J: TRBJ2-7
size: .
D: .
V: TRBV5-6
DNA: TGTGCCAGCAGCGGCCGGGACAAACCCTACGAGCAGTACTTC
CDR3: CASSGRDKPYEQYF

J: TRBJ1-1
size: .
D: .
V: TRBV9
DNA: TGTGCCAGCAGCGTTAGTATGAACACTGAAGCTTTCTTT
CDR3: CASSVSMNTEAFF

J: TRBJ1-5
size: .
D: TRBD1
V: TRBV5-1
DNA: TGCGCCAGCAGCCCTAGGGGGCAAGATCAGCCCCAGCATTTT
CDR3: CASSPRGQDQPQHF

J: TRBJ2-6
size: .
D: TRBD2
V: TRBV2
DNA: TGTGCCAGCAGTGAAGAAGCGGGAGGGCATTCTGGGGCCAACGTCCTGACTTTC
CDR3: CASSEEAGGHSGANVLTF

J: TRBJ2-3
size: .
D: TRBD1
V: TRBV30
DNA: TGTGCCTGGAGGGGAAGACAGGGTAGGGACACAGATACGCAGTATTTT
CDR3: CAWRGRQGRDTDTQYF

J: TRBJ2-4
size: .
D: TRBD2
V: TRBV18
DNA: TGTGCCAGCTCACCGGTCCCGGGACTAGCGGGAGCGGTGAACATTCAGTACTTC
CDR3: CASSPVPGLAGAVNIQYF

J: TRBJ2-1
size: .
D: TRBD2
V: TRBV28
DNA: TGTGCCAGTAGACTAGCGGCCCAATACAATGAGCAGTTCTTC
CDR3: CASRLAAQYNEQFF

J: TRBJ1-5
size: few
D: .
V: TRBV10-3
DNA: TGTGCCATCAGTGAAGGAGCGAACAATCAGCCCCAGCATTTT
CDR3: CAISEGANNQPQHF

J: TRBJ1-5
size: .
D: TRBD1
V: TRBV2
DNA: TGTGCCAGCCACGCCGGGACAGGGAGCAATCAGCCCCAGCATTTT
CDR3: CASHAGTGSNQPQHF

J: TRBJ2-7
size: .
D: .
V: TRBV7-9
DNA: TGTGCCAGCAGCTTATACCTCGCGTCGGAGCACGAGCAGTACTTC
CDR3: CASSLYLASEHEQYF

J: TRBJ1-1
size: .
D: .
V: TRBV5-1
DNA: TGCGCCAGCAGCTTTGGCAGGGCATGGAACACTGAAGCTTTCTTT
CDR3: CASSFGRAWNTEAFF

J: TRBJ2-7
size: .
D: .
V: TRBV6-1
DNA: TGTGCCAGCTATGGATCAGGGATGAGGAACGAGCAGTACTTC
CDR3: CASYGSGMRNEQYF